Listed here are 28 T cell receptor beta chains from one sample, sequenced in a study of blood T cell repertoires in COVID-19. Data came from immunoSEQ multiplex PCR; TCRdb stores just in-frame clones and leaves some out. The table records 210,000 or so clones, less than 90% of them present only once. Sequencing input: peripheral blood. The receptor source for this set is a man in his forties or fifties with active or convalescent COVID-19.

This sequence joins TRBV5-4 and TRBJ2-3; the match to TRBD2 covers 8 bases. Germline CDR1 and CDR2: SGHNT and YYREEE (reference sequence). V trimming: 2 bases; J trimming: 5 bases; junction bases outside the gene matches: 4. The CDR3 covers 14 residues. CDR3 amino acids: CASSFRGGLDTQYF. CDR3 DNA: TGTGCCAGCAGCTTTCGGGGGGGCTTAGATACGCAGTATTTT.

The rearrangement uses TRBV19 and TRBJ1-2; 7 bases are shared with TRBD1. V trimming: 5 bases; J trimming: 11 bases; junction bases outside the gene matches: 14. This CDR3 contains 14 residues. The germline V gene encodes CDR1 LNHDA and CDR2 SQIVND (reference sequence). The CDR3 coding sequence is TGTGCCAGTAGTCCCCTCGTACAGGGGATAAGGTACACCTTC. This codes for CASSPLVQGIRYTF.

The V call is TRBV19, the J call TRBJ1-5, with D unclear. The CDR3 is 14 amino acids. Deletions cut 6 bases from V and 3 bases from J, with 12 bases between. Germline CDR1 is LNHDA and CDR2 is SQIVND (reference sequence). Written as DNA, the CDR3 is TGTGCCAGTAGGAACTCTACGATCAATCAGCCCCAGCATTTT. Its protein product is CASRNSTINQPQHF.

The chain employs TRBV5-4 and TRBJ2-5; TRBD2 aligns across 10 bases. The germline gives CDR1 SGHNT, CDR2 YYREEE (reference sequence). The ends lost 5 bases at V and 1 base at J; junction bases unmatched: 8. The CDR3 has 16 amino acids. For the CDR3, the DNA is TGTGCCAGCAGAAGGACTAGCGGAAAGTTCCAAGAGACCCAGTACTTC. Amino acid sequence: CASRRTSGKFQETQYF.

V is TRBV5-6 and J is TRBJ1-6, with D maybe TRBD1 (5 bases). V was shortened by 2 bases and J by 4 bases, with 10 bases between the two germline ends. Per the germline V gene, CDR1 is SGHDT and CDR2 is YYEEEE. CDR3 size: 15 residues. The CDR3 reads CASSFRQTYNSPLHF. The CDR3 nucleotides read TGTGCCAGCAGCTTCCGACAGACTTATAATTCACCCCTCCACTTT. Based on the CDR3 plus reference TRBV5-6 and TRBJ1-6, the full variable domain is DAGVTQSPTHLIKTRGQQVTLRCSPKSGHDTVSWYQQALGQGPQFIFQYYEEEERQRGNFPDRFSGHQFPNYSSELNVNALLLGDSALYLCASSFRQTYNSPLHFGNGTRLTVT.

The chain recombines TRBV28 with TRBJ1-1; no clear D. Germline V lookup: CDR1 MDHEN, CDR2 SYDVKM. The CDR3 consists of 14 residues. The V and J ends lost 5 bases and 9 bases respectively, with 19 bases between them. CDR3 DNA sequence: TGTGCCAGCAGTCCCGGGAGTCGGGAGGGAAAAGCTTTCTTT. It yields the protein CASSPGSREGKAFF. The variable domain in full, completed from reference TRBV28 and TRBJ1-1, reads DVKVTQSSRYLVKRTGEKVFLECVQDMDHENMFWYRQDPGLGLRLIYFSYDVKMKEKGDIPEGYSVSREKKERFSLILESASTNQTSMYLCASSPGSREGKAFFGQGTRLTVV.

The chain employs TRBV9 and TRBJ1-2, with 9 bases lining up with TRBD1. The CDR3 runs 15 residues. V lost 4 bases, J lost 3 bases, and 7 bases stayed unmatched. Germline V gene sequence: CDR1 SGDLS, CDR2 YYNGEE. The CDR3 coding sequence is TGTGCCAGCAGCAAGGGACAGGGTTTGGACTATGGCTACACCTTC. This codes for CASSKGQGLDYGYTF.

This clone appeared a few times. This chain connects TRBV19 to TRBJ1-1; D ambiguous. Trimming took off 6 bases at V and 1 base at J, with 12 bases between the two ends. The CDR3 runs to 14 residues. Germline lookup yields CDR1 LNHDA and CDR2 SQIVND (reference sequence). CDR3 sequence (DNA): TGTGCCAGTAGCTGGGGAGGAACGAACACTGAAGCTTTCTTT. As protein: CASSWGGTNTEAFF.

This rearrangement joins TRBV28 to TRBJ2-7, with TRBD1 as a possible D gene (6 bases). This CDR3 is 13 amino acids long. V was pared by 8 bases and J by 0 bases, with 11 bases between. The germline gives CDR1 MDHEN, CDR2 SYDVKM. CDR3 in amino acids: CASGTGPSYEQYF. As DNA, the CDR3 is TGTGCCAGCGGTACAGGGCCCTCCTACGAGCAGTACTTC.

The gene calls are TRBV9 and TRBJ2-1, with 14 nucleotides matching TRBD2. This CDR3 region has 15 residues. V shed 4 bases and J 7 bases; nucleotides not matched to a gene: 4. The V gene's germline CDR1 is SGDLS and CDR2 YYNGEE. The CDR3 protein is CASSPGLAGVNEQFF. For the CDR3, the DNA is TGTGCCAGCAGCCCGGGACTAGCGGGGGTTAATGAGCAGTTCTTC.

The CDR3 nucleotides are TGCGCCAGCAGCTTGGGCATCGGGACAGGTTGGGAAAAACTGTTTTTT. It translates to CASSLGIGTGWEKLFF. This chain uses TRBV5-1 with TRBJ1-4, with 8 nucleotides matching TRBD1. Unmatched junction bases numbered 9, after V lost 0 bases and J lost 8 bases. The CDR3 runs 16 residues. Germline loops: CDR1 SGHRS, CDR2 YFSETQ.

The genes are TRBV29-1 and TRBJ1-2, with D possibly matching TRBD1 (5 bases). The CDR3 covers 14 residues. CDR1 and CDR2 (germline): SQVTM, ANQGSEA. V lost 5 bases, J lost 5 bases, and 18 bases lay in between. The CDR3 DNA sequence: TGCAGCGTTTTGGGGAGGAGGGGAGGGTATGGCTACACCTTC. Its translation: CSVLGRRGGYGYTF.

The chain recombines TRBV5-6 with TRBJ2-3; perhaps TRBD2 as D (5 bases). CDR3 size: 14 residues. Trimming took 2 bases from V and 5 from J, leaving 12 bases between them. Germline values: CDR1 SGHDT, CDR2 YYEEEE. The CDR3 bases are TGTGCCAGCAGCTTTGGAGGCATGGGAGATACGCAGTATTTT. As protein: CASSFGGMGDTQYF.

The V gene is TRBV19, the J gene TRBJ1-4; D is undetermined. Between the trimmed V and J ends, which lost 11 bases and 11 bases, there was a span of 12 bases. The length of the CDR3 is 10 residues. The germline V gene encodes CDR1 LNHDA and CDR2 SQIVND (reference sequence). The DNA of the CDR3 is TGTGCCGTCGGGAAGGTGAAACTGTTTTTT. It translates to CAVGKVKLFF.

This chain links TRBV4-1 with TRBJ1-1; D perhaps matches TRBD1 (5 bases). V was pared by 2 bases and J by 2 bases, with 18 bases between. CDR1 is MGHRA, CDR2 YSYEKL, per germline. The CDR3 totals 17 residues. CDR3 amino acids: CASSQWDSGAFNTEAFF. CDR3 in DNA: TGCGCCAGCAGCCAATGGGACTCTGGTGCTTTTAACACTGAAGCTTTCTTT.

This clone has just one count. The chain recombines TRBV15 with TRBJ1-2, with a tentative D call TRBD1 (6 bases). V lost 0 bases, J lost 3 bases, and 26 bases lay in between. The CDR3 totals 20 residues. Germline assignment: CDR1 LNHNV and CDR2 YYDKDF (reference sequence). The CDR3 reads CATSRDPPKLADRTDYGYTF. The CDR3 nucleotides are TGTGCCACCAGCAGAGACCCACCGAAGCTGGCTGACAGGACAGACTATGGCTACACCTTC.

This chain connects TRBV7-9 to TRBJ1-2, with TRBD1 as a possible D gene (5 bases). V was cut by 5 bases and J by 1 base, with 8 bases left in between. CDR3 length equals 13 residues. CDR1 is SEHNR and CDR2 is FQNEAQ in the germline V gene (reference sequence). The CDR3 DNA follows: TGTGCCAGCAGCCCCGACAGTAACTATGGCTACACCTTC. Protein sequence: CASSPDSNYGYTF.

This sequence joins TRBV2 and TRBJ2-3; D might be TRBD1 (6 bases). CDR1 and CDR2 (germline): SNHLY, FYNNEI. This CDR3 has 14 residues. V lost 6 bases and J 2 bases, leaving 12 bases between the germline ends. The CDR3 region has the DNA TGTGCCAGCAGCGATGACAGGAACACAGATACGCAGTATTTT. Translating it yields CASSDDRNTDTQYF.

This clone has only one observation. The chain carries TRBV5-1 and TRBJ2-1; 9 bases match TRBD2. From germline, CDR1 is SGHRS and CDR2 YFSETQ. There are 14 residues in the CDR3. The trim removed 1 base at V and 5 bases at J, leaving 1 base unmatched. The CDR3 protein is CASSLPSGDNEQFF. CDR3 nucleotides: TGCGCCAGCAGCTTGCCTAGCGGGGACAATGAGCAGTTCTTC. The complete variable domain, with remaining parts taken from reference TRBV5-1 and TRBJ2-1, reads KAGVTQTPRYLIKTRGQQVTLSCSPISGHRSVSWYQQTPGQGLQFLFEYFSETQRNKGNFPGRFSGRQFSNSRSEMNVSTLELGDSALYLCASSLPSGDNEQFFGPGTRLTVL.

This rearrangement joins TRBV6-5 to TRBJ1-2, with 7 nucleotides matching TRBD1. V was clipped by 7 bases and J by 4 bases; unmatched bases: 3. The CDR3 contains 12 residues. The germline gives CDR1 MNHEY, CDR2 SVGAGI. The CDR3 region has the DNA TGTGCCAGCACCGACAGGGTCTATGGCTACACCTTC. Amino acid sequence: CASTDRVYGYTF.

The rearrangement uses TRBV30 and TRBJ1-2, with 8 positions matching TRBD1. Germline V gene lookup returns CDR1 GTSNPN and CDR2 SVGIG (reference sequence). V gave up 4 bases and J gave up 4 bases; unmatched junction bases: 14. The CDR3 length is 16 residues. CDR3 amino acids: CAWTIIAGQGGYGYTF. CDR3 coding DNA: TGTGCCTGGACCATCATCGCCGGACAGGGAGGCTATGGCTACACCTTC.

DNA of the CDR3: TGTGCCAGCAGCTTTGGTTTACAGGGGAACACCGGGGAGCTGTTTTTT. This codes for CASSFGLQGNTGELFF. The chain combines TRBV5-4 with TRBJ2-2; a possible D gene is TRBD1 (6 bases). V gave up 2 bases and J gave up 1 base, with 12 bases separating them. The germline CDR1 and CDR2 sequences are SGHNT and YYREEE (reference sequence). CDR3 length: 16 amino acids.

The chain recombines TRBV7-3 with TRBJ2-2; maybe TRBD2 (7 bases). Between the trimmed V and J ends, which lost 3 bases and 6 bases, there was a span of 17 bases. Germline V gene data show CDR1 as SGHTA and CDR2 as FQGTGA. CDR3 length: 16 amino acids. This CDR3 is CASSFKTAGAAGELFF. The CDR3 DNA sequence: TGTGCCAGCAGCTTTAAAACGGCGGGGGCGGCCGGGGAGCTGTTTTTT.

The CDR3 nucleotides read TGTGCCAGCCTCGGGGACAGGGGGTACGAGCAGTACTTC. Its translation is CASLGDRGYEQYF. The gene calls are TRBV6-5 and TRBJ2-7; 11 bases line up with TRBD1. The CDR3 is 13 amino acids. Looked up from germline, CDR1 is MNHEY and CDR2 is SVGAGI. The V segment lost 8 bases and the J segment 4 bases; nucleotides outside the gene matches: 4.

The chain employs TRBV2 and TRBJ1-2; perhaps TRBD1 as D (5 bases). CDR3 size: 14 residues. Trimming took 4 bases from V and 1 from J, leaving 10 bases between them. Germline V gene sequence: CDR1 SNHLY, CDR2 FYNNEI. The CDR3 coding sequence is TGTGCCAGCAGTGTAACAGGCGGTAACTATGGCTACACCTTC. As protein: CASSVTGGNYGYTF.

V usage is TRBV27 and J usage is TRBJ2-3; TRBD1 agrees at 9 bases. CDR1 and CDR2 (germline): MNHEY, SMNVEV (reference sequence). The trim removed 0 bases at V and 6 bases at J, leaving 7 bases unmatched. CDR3 length equals 16 residues. The CDR3 is CASSLSGQGRGDTQYF. The CDR3 DNA sequence: TGTGCCAGCAGTTTATCAGGACAGGGGAGGGGTGATACGCAGTATTTT.

The chain links TRBV7-3 to TRBJ2-2; the match to TRBD1 covers 8 bases. The J segment lost 7 bases and the V segment lost 7 bases, leaving 8 bases of the junction unmatched. The CDR3 is 14 residues long. CDR1 and CDR2 (germline): SGHTA, FQGTGA. The CDR3 loop is CASKPRGQDGELFF. In DNA, the CDR3 is TGTGCCAGCAAGCCCAGGGGGCAGGACGGGGAGCTGTTTTTT.

This clone appeared a single time. V and J are TRBV6-5 and TRBJ1-1, with D perhaps TRBD1 (6 bases). V was cut by 8 bases and J by 1 base, with 14 bases left in between. The CDR3 is 14 amino acids. From germline, CDR1 is MNHEY and CDR2 SVGAGI. The CDR3 bases are TGTGCCAGCCTTCACGGGGGGCAGAACACTGAAGCTTTCTTT. This translates into CASLHGGQNTEAFF.